Below are 17 T cell receptor beta chains sequenced from a single sample in a study of T cells in Graves' hyperthyroidism and ophthalmopathy. The TCR beta CDR3 regions underwent amplification using RNA transcripts as the source. First-round RT-PCR with HTBI primers amplified the TCR CDR3 region. TCRdb re-called the multiplex PCR reads through MiXCR, storing one row per CDR3 protein. The table records more than 300,000 distinct CDR3 sequences, less than 20% of them present only once. Sequencing was performed on blood. These receptors were taken from a young man with Graves' ophthalmopathy.

The chain couples TRBV7-2 to TRBJ2-5; TRBD2 might be the D (7 bases). With 5 bases removed from V and 0 bases from J, the gap between germline ends came to 19 bases. The V gene's germline CDR1 is SGHTA and CDR2 FQGNSA. The CDR3 consists of 17 residues. CDR3 amino acids: CASSTRGGPSYQETQYF. The CDR3 region has the DNA TGTGCCAGCAGCACCCGCGGGGGCCCCTCGTACCAAGAGACCCAGTACTTC.

CDR3 bases: TGTGCCAGCGGACCCCACCGAGGGGATCCTGAGCAGTTCTTC. Residues: CASGPHRGDPEQFF. The V call is TRBV9, the J call TRBJ2-1, with D perhaps assigned TRBD1 or TRBD2 (5 bases each). Germline V gives CDR1 SGDLS, CDR2 YYNGEE. The CDR3 is 14 residues long. Trimming pared 7 bases from V and 9 bases from J, leaving 20 bases between.

This clonotype occurred many times. The chain joins TRBV5-5 to TRBJ2-1, with TRBD1 matching over 7 bases. Germline V gene sequence: CDR1 SGHKS, CDR2 YYEKEE (reference sequence). The V gene end was trimmed by 4 bases and the J gene end by 2 bases; junction bases not matched to a gene: 9. This CDR3 has 16 amino acids. Written as DNA, the CDR3 is TGTGCCAGCAGCCCTAGACAGGGATCCCCCTACAATGAGCAGTTCTTC. It is translated as CASSPRQGSPYNEQFF.

This rearrangement joins TRBV20-1 to TRBJ2-7, with 11 nucleotides matching TRBD1. The germline CDR1 and CDR2 sequences are DFQATT and SNEGSKA (reference sequence). The ends lost 5 bases at V and 3 bases at J; junction bases unmatched: 9. This CDR3 region has 15 residues. CDR3 region: CSAAGTGGFLYEQYF. CDR3 DNA: TGCAGTGCTGCCGGGACAGGGGGATTCCTCTACGAGCAGTACTTC.

This clonotype was observed at least ten times. One end of the junction fails to match germline, which may point to a read error. V usage is TRBV12-3 or TRBV12-4 and J usage is TRBJ1-1, with TRBD1 as a possible D gene (5 bases). The CDR3 has 15 residues. CDR3 nucleotide sequence: TGTGCCAGCACCGGGGCTCGGGGCGTGGACACTAAAGCTTTCTTT. It codes for CASTGARGVDTKAFF.

The chain carries TRBV7-2 and TRBJ1-5; D call uncertain. V lost 2 bases and J 4 bases, leaving 6 bases between the germline ends. The CDR3 loop spans 13 amino acids. CDR1 and CDR2 (germline): SGHTA, FQGNSA. In DNA form, the CDR3 reads TGTGCCAGCAGCTTATATAAGAATCAGCCCCAGCATTTT. Translated, it gives CASSLYKNQPQHF.

The table lists this clonotype with a count of one. The rearrangement links TRBV18 to TRBJ1-6; TRBD1 matches at 8 bases. J lost 11 bases, V lost 6 bases, and 6 bases had no gene match. CDR1 KGHSH and CDR2 LQKENI come from the germline V gene. CDR3 size: 13 residues. DNA for the CDR3: TGTGCCAGCTCGACAGGGGAGGGGGCACCCCTCCACTTT. It translates to CASSTGEGAPLHF.

V usage is TRBV10-3 and J usage is TRBJ2-7; the D gene is possibly TRBD1 (5 bases). V gave up 6 bases and J gave up 1 base, with 7 bases separating them. This CDR3 comprises 12 residues. The germline V gene has CDR1 ENHRY and CDR2 SYGVKD. The CDR3 loop is CAIRDNSYEQYF. The CDR3 DNA reads TGTGCCATCAGGGACAATTCCTACGAGCAGTACTTC.

The rearrangement links TRBV10-3 to TRBJ1-2; TRBD1 matches 9 bases. Per germline, CDR1 ENHRY and CDR2 SYGVKD. V was clipped by 6 bases and J by 3 bases; unmatched bases: 8. The CDR3 totals 15 residues. DNA for the CDR3: TGTGCCATCAGCTGGGGACAGGGAATCGACTATGGCTACACCTTC. Amino acid sequence: CAISWGQGIDYGYTF.

Only a few counts were recorded for this clonotype. The chain carries TRBV5-1 and TRBJ1-3; D not resolved. CDR3 length: 16 residues. Germline CDR1 SGHRS, CDR2 YFSETQ. V dropped 0 bases and J dropped 4 bases, with 14 bases sitting between them. The CDR3 sequence: CASSLDSVAIGNTIYF. CDR3 nucleotide sequence: TGCGCCAGCAGCTTGGATTCAGTTGCGATAGGAAACACCATATATTTT.

The V and J genes are TRBV11-2 and TRBJ1-1, with a weak D call TRBD1 (5 bases). From germline, CDR1 is SGHAT and CDR2 FQNNGV. The CDR3 extends over 14 amino acids. V lost 0 bases, J lost 4 bases, and 9 bases lay in between. The CDR3 reads CASSLEAGPTEAFF. The CDR3 DNA is TGTGCCAGCAGCTTAGAGGCAGGGCCCACTGAAGCTTTCTTT.

A word on this clonotype: One base away lies a much larger clone, so this may be a sequencing read error. The chain carries TRBV28 and TRBJ2-7; no reliable D call. The CDR3 extends over 12 amino acids. Germline V CDR1 and CDR2: MDHEN, SYDVKM. The CDR3 nucleotides are TGTGCCGGCAGTTTCCAGTTCTACGAGCAGTACTTC. Amino acids: CAGSFQFYEQYF.

This clonotype was recorded many times. The V call is TRBV19, the J call TRBJ1-3, with D maybe TRBD1 (5 bases). The germline V gene has CDR1 LNHDA and CDR2 SQIVND (reference sequence). V lost 4 bases, J lost 4 bases, and 17 bases lay in between. CDR3 length: 16 amino acids. CDR3 in amino acids: CASSRTGLALGNTIYF. The CDR3 coding sequence is TGTGCCAGTAGTAGAACGGGACTCGCCCTGGGAAACACCATATATTTT.

This clonotype was seen a few times. The genes are TRBV29-1 and TRBJ2-1, with D tentatively TRBD1 (6 bases). Germline lookup yields CDR1 SQVTM and CDR2 ANQGSEA. CDR3 length equals 15 residues. V was pared by 1 base and J by 3 bases, with 13 bases between. The CDR3 DNA is TGCAGCGTTGAAGGGGGGACATTTAACTACAATGAGCAGTTCTTC. Amino acid sequence: CSVEGGTFNYNEQFF.

The chain employs TRBV5-1 and TRBJ2-7, with 8 nucleotides matching TRBD1. CDR1 SGHRS and CDR2 YFSETQ come from the germline V gene. J gave up 6 bases and V 4 bases, and 6 bases lay outside the gene matches. The CDR3 length is 13 residues. The CDR3: CASSSSDRGEQYF. The CDR3 nucleotides are TGCGCCAGCAGCAGCTCAGACAGGGGCGAGCAGTACTTC.

The sample holds a few counts of this clonotype. J is TRBJ2-6 and V is TRBV28; 11 bases are a match to TRBD1. This CDR3 spans 18 amino acids. J lost 0 bases, V lost 5 bases, and 6 bases had no gene match. In germline, CDR1 is MDHEN, CDR2 SYDVKM. This CDR3 is CASSRPGTGGSGANVLTF. DNA for the CDR3: TGTGCCAGCAGTCGCCCCGGGACAGGGGGCTCTGGGGCCAACGTCCTGACTTTC.

This clonotype was counted at least ten times. The chain employs TRBV3-1 and TRBJ2-5; unclear D gene. Germline assignment: CDR1 LGHDT and CDR2 YNNKEL (reference sequence). Trimming pared 5 bases from V and 1 base from J, leaving 5 bases between. The CDR3 length is 12 residues. CDR3 amino acids: CASSWVQETQYF. The CDR3 bases are TGTGCCAGCAGCTGGGTCCAAGAGACCCAGTACTTC.